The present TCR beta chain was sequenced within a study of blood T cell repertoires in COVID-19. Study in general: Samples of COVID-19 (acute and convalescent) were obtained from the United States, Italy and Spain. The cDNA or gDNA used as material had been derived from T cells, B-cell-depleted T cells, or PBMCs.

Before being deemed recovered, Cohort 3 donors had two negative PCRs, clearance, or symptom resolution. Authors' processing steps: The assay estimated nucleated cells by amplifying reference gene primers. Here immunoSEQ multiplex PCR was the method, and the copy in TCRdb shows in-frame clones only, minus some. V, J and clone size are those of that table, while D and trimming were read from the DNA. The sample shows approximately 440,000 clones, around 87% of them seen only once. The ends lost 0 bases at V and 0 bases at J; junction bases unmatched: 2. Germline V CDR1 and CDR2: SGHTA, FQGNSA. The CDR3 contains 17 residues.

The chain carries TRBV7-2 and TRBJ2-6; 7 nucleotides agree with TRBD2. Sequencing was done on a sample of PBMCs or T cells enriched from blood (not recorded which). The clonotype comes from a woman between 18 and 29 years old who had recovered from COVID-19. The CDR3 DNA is TGTGCCAGCAGCTTAGCGGGCGGGAGCTCTGGGGCCAACGTCCTGACTTTC. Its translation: CASSLAGGSSGANVLTF.